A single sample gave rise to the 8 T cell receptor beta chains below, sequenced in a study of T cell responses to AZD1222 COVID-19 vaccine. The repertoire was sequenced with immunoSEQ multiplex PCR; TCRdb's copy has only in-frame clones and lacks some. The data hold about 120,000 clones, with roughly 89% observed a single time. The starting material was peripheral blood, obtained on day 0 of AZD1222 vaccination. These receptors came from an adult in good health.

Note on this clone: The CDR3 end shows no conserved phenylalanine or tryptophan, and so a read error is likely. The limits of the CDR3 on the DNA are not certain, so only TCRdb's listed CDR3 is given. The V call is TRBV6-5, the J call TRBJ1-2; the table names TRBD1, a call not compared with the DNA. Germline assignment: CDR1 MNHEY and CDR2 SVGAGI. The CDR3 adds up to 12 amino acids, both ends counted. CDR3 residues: CASSHVGLQGDL.

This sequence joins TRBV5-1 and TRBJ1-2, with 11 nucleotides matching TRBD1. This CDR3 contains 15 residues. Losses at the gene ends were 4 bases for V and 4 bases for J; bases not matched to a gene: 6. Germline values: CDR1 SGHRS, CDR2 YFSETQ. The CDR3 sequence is CASSPRTGGFYGYTF. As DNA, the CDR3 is TGCGCCAGCAGCCCCCGGACAGGGGGCTTCTATGGCTACACCTTC.

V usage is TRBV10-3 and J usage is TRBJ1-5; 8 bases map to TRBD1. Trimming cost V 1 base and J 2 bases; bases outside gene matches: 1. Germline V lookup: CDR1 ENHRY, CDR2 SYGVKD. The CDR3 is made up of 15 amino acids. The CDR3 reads CAISEYRGGNQPQHF. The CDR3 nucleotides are TGTGCCATCAGTGAGTACAGGGGGGGCAATCAGCCCCAGCATTTT.

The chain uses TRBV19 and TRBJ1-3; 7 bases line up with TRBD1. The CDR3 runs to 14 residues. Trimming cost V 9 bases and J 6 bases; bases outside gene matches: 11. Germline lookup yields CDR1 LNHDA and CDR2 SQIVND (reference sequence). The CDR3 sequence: CASHDRAGVNTIYF. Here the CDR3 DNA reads TGTGCCAGCCACGACAGGGCCGGCGTAAACACCATATATTTT.

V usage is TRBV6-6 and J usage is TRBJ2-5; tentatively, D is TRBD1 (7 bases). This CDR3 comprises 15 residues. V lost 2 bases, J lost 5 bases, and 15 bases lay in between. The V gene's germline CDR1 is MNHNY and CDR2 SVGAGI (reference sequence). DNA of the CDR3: TGTGCCAGCAGTTACCAAGGCAGGGGGGTCGAGACCCAGTACTTC. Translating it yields CASSYQGRGVETQYF.

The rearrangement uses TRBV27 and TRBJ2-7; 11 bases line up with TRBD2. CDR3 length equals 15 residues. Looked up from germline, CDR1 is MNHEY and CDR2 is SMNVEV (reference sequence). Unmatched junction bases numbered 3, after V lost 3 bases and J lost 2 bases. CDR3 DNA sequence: TGTGCCAGCAGTTTCACTAGCGGGGGAACCTACGAGCAGTACTTC. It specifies CASSFTSGGTYEQYF.

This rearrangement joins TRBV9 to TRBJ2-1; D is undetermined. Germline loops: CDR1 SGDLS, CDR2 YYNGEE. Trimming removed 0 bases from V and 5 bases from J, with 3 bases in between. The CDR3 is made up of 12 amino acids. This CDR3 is CASSVADNEQFF. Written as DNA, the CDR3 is TGTGCCAGCAGCGTAGCGGACAATGAGCAGTTCTTC.

CDR3 DNA: TGTGCCACAGGACCGGGACAGGGTGTGCATGAGCAGTTCTTC. As protein: CATGPGQGVHEQFF. V gene TRBV24-1 combines with J gene TRBJ2-1; 9 nucleotides agree with TRBD1. V trimming: 10 bases; J trimming: 8 bases; junction bases outside the gene matches: 11. This CDR3 contains 14 residues. Germline V gene lookup returns CDR1 KGHDR and CDR2 SFDVKD.